The 6 T cell receptor beta chains in this list originate from one sample, sequenced in a study of response to subunit inactivated influenza vaccine. Each CDR3 protein gets one entry after TCRdb re-called the RT-PCR reads with MiXCR. The sample holds roughly 650,000 distinct CDR3 sequences; 12% to 15% are singletons and the top ten take roughly 7.2%. The material sequenced was PBMCs from blood, taken roughly 2 weeks before vaccination. Source of these receptors: a middle-aged man who received an inactivated influenza vaccine.

This clonotype was seen only a few times. This chain uses TRBV6-1 with TRBJ2-5; the match to TRBD1 covers 7 bases. CDR3 size: 15 residues. CDR1 and CDR2 from the germline V gene are MNHNS and SASEGT. V lost 6 bases and J lost 3; bases outside the gene matches: 10. The CDR3 is CASRDTSQGEETQYF. Written as DNA, the CDR3 is TGTGCCAGCAGGGACACCAGTCAGGGGGAAGAGACCCAGTACTTC.

The rearrangement uses TRBV29-1 and TRBJ2-1; 11 bases map to TRBD2. This CDR3 contains 17 residues. CDR1 and CDR2 (germline): SQVTM, ANQGSEA. J lost 4 bases, V lost 3 bases, and 11 bases had no gene match. The CDR3 region is CSVDPGTSGRLYNEQFF. The CDR3 DNA reads as TGCAGCGTTGATCCTGGCACTAGCGGGAGATTATACAATGAGCAGTTCTTC.

This clonotype was detected only a few times. J is TRBJ2-7 and V is TRBV4-2; D possibly corresponds to TRBD2 (6 bases). V was clipped by 0 bases and J by 5 bases, with 17 bases between them. Germline V gene data show CDR1 as LGHNA and CDR2 as YNFKEQ. The CDR3 spans 16 residues. The CDR3 here is CASSQDRRANYHEQYF. DNA for the CDR3: TGTGCCAGCAGCCAAGATAGGAGGGCAAATTACCACGAGCAGTACTTC.

The table lists this clonotype with a few counts. The chain carries TRBV4-1 and TRBJ1-5, with no clear D. The CDR3 loop spans 15 amino acids. Trimming took 0 bases from V and 7 from J, leaving 13 bases between them. From germline, CDR1 is MGHRA and CDR2 YSYEKL. The CDR3 DNA reads as TGCGCCAGCAGCCAAGATCCGGCAGTCCAGCAGCCCCAGCATTTT. Amino acids: CASSQDPAVQQPQHF.

Note on this clonotype: A much larger clone differs by one base, so this may be a read error. The chain recombines TRBV5-5 with TRBJ2-2; TRBD2 matches at 12 bases. Losses at the gene ends were 1 base for V and 6 bases for J; bases not matched to a gene: 4. CDR1 SGHKS and CDR2 YYEKEE come from the germline V gene (reference sequence). The CDR3 loop spans 16 amino acids. The chain's CDR3 is CASSLRLAGVPGELFF. The CDR3 DNA follows: TGTGCCAGCAGCTTGAGACTAGCGGGGGTTCCCGGGGAGCTGTTTTTT.

This clonotype was observed many times. The chain uses TRBV20-1 and TRBJ2-2; no clear D. The CDR3 has 12 amino acids. Trimming cost V 5 bases and J 1 base, with 5 bases left between them. Germline V gene lookup returns CDR1 DFQATT and CDR2 SNEGSKA (reference sequence). Here the CDR3 reads CSAGRNTGELFF. CDR3 nucleotides: TGCAGTGCTGGTAGGAACACCGGGGAGCTGTTTTTT.